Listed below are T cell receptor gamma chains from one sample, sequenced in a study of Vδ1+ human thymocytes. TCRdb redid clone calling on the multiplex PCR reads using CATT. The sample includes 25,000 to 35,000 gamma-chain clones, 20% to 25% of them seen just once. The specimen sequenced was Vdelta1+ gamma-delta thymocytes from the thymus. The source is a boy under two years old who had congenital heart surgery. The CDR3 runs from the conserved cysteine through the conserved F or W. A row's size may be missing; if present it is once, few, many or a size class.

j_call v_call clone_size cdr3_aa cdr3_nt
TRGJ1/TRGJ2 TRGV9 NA CALWEVTSRNYYKKLF TGTGCCTTGTGGGAGGTGACAAGCCGTAATTATTATAAGAAACTCTTT
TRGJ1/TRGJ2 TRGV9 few CALWGYYKKLF TGTGCCTTGTGGGGATATTATAAGAAACTCTTT
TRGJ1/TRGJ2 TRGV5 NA CATWDGMKLF TGTGCCACCTGGGACGGCATGAAACTCTTT
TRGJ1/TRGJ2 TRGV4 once CATWDGPGDYKKLF TGTGCCACCTGGGATGGGCCAGGGGATTATAAGAAACTCTTT
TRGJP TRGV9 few CALWEALQELGKKIKVF TGTGCCTTGTGGGAGGCGCTCCAGGAGTTGGGCAAAAAAATCAAGGTATTT
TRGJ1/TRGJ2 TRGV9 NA CALWERVPEYKKLF TGTGCCTTGTGGGAGCGGGTACCCGAGTATAAGAAACTCTTT
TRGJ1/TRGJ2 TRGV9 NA CALWDGKRKKKLF TGTGCCTTGTGGGACGGCAAGCGTAAAAAGAAACTCTTT
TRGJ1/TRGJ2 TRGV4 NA CATWAQLYYKKLF TGTGCCACCTGGGCCCAACTCTATTATAAGAAACTCTTT
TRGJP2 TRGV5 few CATWDRRPYDWIKTF TGTGCCACCTGGGACAGGCGGCCCTATGATTGGATCAAGACGTTT
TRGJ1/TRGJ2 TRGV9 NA CALWDPEKKLF TGTGCCTTGTGGGACCCAGAGAAGAAACTCTTT
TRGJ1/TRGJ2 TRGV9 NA CALWEEESAAVNYYKKLF TGTGCCTTGTGGGAGGAAGAATCTGCCGCAGTAAACTATTATAAGAAACTCTTT
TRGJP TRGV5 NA CATWDRELGKKIKVF TGTGCCACCTGGGACAGAGAGTTGGGCAAAAAAATCAAGGTATTT
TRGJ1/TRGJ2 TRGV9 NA CALWEVPTSPIYYKKLF TGTGCCTTGTGGGAGGTACCCACGTCCCCAATTTACTATAAGAAACTCTTT
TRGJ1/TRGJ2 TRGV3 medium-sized CATWDRPGYKKLF TGTGCCACCTGGGACAGGCCGGGGTATAAGAAACTCTTT
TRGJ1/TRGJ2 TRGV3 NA CATWDRQGRYKKLF TGTGCCACCTGGGACAGGCAGGGAAGATATAAGAAACTCTTT
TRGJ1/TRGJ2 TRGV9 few CALMEKKLF TGTGCCTTAATGGAAAAGAAACTCTTT
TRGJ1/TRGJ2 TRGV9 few CASWERDPKKLF TGTGCCTCGTGGGAGAGGGATCCTAAGAAACTCTTT
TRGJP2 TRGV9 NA CALWEVPNRPGSDWIKTF TGTGCCTTGTGGGAGGTGCCAAATCGGCCCGGTAGTGATTGGATCAAGACGTTT
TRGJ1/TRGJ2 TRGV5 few CATWDRPQNKKLF TGTGCCACCTGGGACAGGCCGCAGAATAAGAAACTCTTT
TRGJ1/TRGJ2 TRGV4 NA CATWDRPGNYYKKLF TGTGCCACCTGGGACAGGCCCGGGAATTATTATAAGAAACTCTTT